Reported below is one T cell receptor (beta chain). Its antigen is still unknown. The CDR3 covers 17 residues. Germline CDR1 and CDR2: SGHTA and FQGNSA. Between the trimmed V and J ends, which lost 3 bases and 0 bases, there was a span of 12 bases. The record originates from a study of T-cell reconstitution after alpha-beta-depleted transplantation in children. Findings of the study overall: It was reported that alpha-beta T cells came from several hundred expanded graft clones (about two months after transplant).

The library targeted TCRbeta and was prepared with unique molecular identifiers. TCRdb reprocessed the PCR reads via MiXCR and lists one record per CDR3 protein. The sample has approximately 500,000 distinct CDR3 sequences, 25% to 30% seen once. The sample in question was PBMCs, obtained before TCRalphabeta/CD19-depleted stem cell transplant. This sequence joins TRBV7-2 and TRBJ2-6; D not resolved. The source of this sequence is a boy under two years old with Wiskott-Aldrich syndrome, due to receive a stem cell transplant. CDR3 bases: TGTGCCAGCAGCTTGAACGGGCCACTCTCTGGGGCCAACGTCCTGACTTTC. Translated, it gives CASSLNGPLSGANVLTF.